This T cell receptor beta chain comes out of a study of blood T cell repertoires in COVID-19. The CDR3 is 18 amino acids. V trimming: 10 bases; J trimming: 4 bases; junction bases outside the gene matches: 19. Per germline, CDR1 SNHLY and CDR2 FYNNEI. Generated by immunoSEQ multiplex PCR, the TCRdb table keeps only in-frame clones and is missing some. This sample has about 260,000 clones, with approximately 90% found just once. J is TRBJ2-3 and V is TRBV2, with TRBD2 identical over 11 bases. The specimen was PBMCs or T cells enriched from blood (not recorded which). This TCR was recovered from a woman in her thirties or forties with acute COVID-19. The CDR3 protein is CANRGTSGFRSRADTQYF. The CDR3 region has the DNA TGTGCCAACCGCGGGACTAGCGGTTTCAGGTCTCGCGCAGATACGCAGTATTTT.